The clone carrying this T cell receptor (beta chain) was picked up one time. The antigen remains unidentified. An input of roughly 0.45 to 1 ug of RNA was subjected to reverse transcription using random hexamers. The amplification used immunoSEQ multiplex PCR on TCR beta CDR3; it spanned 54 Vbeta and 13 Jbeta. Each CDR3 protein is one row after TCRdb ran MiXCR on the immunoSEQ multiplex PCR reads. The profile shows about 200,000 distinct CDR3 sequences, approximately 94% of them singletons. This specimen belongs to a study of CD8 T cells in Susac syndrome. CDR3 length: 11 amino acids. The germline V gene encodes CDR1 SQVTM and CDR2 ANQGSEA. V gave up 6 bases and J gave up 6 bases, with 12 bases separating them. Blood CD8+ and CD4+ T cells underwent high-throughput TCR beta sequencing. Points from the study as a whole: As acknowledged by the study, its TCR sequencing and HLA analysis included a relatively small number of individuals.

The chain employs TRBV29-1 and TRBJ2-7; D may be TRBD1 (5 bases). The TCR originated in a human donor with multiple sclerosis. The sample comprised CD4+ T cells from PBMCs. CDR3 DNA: TGCAGCGTCCAAGGGGTGGGCGAGCAGTACTTC. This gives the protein CSVQGVGEQYF.